This TCR beta chain is from a study of T cells in localized non-small cell lung cancer. Study-wide points: Among blood samples, higher T cell density accompanied longer overall survival. Appearance in adjacent lung was seen for a median about 58 of the top 100 tumor clones. Tumor trailed uninvolved adjacent lung in T cell clonality, which peaked there. Tumor samples were not multi-region, leaving intratumor heterogeneity unexcluded.

This clone occurred a few times. What it recognizes is unknown. TCRdb's copy holds only in-frame clones and misses some; the assay was immunoSEQ multiplex PCR. In the table there are 45,000 to 60,000 clones, over 75% of which are singletons. The CDR3 sequence is 10 residues long. V was trimmed by 4 bases and J by 6 bases, leaving 4 bases between them. The germline V gene has CDR1 SQVTM and CDR2 ANQGSEA. The starting material was peripheral blood, obtained before any cancer treatment. The source of this sequence is a female donor of 60 years or more with stage II squamous cell lung carcinoma. This chain links TRBV29-1 with TRBJ2-1; D unclear. Here the CDR3 reads CSVGVNEQFF. The CDR3 nucleotides are TGCAGCGTTGGAGTCAATGAGCAGTTCTTC.